The entry below gives a single T cell receptor (beta chain) sequence along with its context. Its antigen is currently unknown. The data were taken from a study of cytomegalovirus exposure and HLA in healthy donors. Study results and limitations: A list of roughly 160 TCR beta chains associated with cytomegalovirus was given.

Amplification used 60 Vbeta primers and 13 Jbeta primers. Clones were read by immunoSEQ multiplex PCR, and TCRdb kept only the in-frame ones, dropping some. The sample gives about 130,000 clones, roughly 74% of which show up once; around 5.5% is in the top ten. Germline CDR1 and CDR2: SGHDN and FVKESK. CDR3 length: 13 residues. Deletions cut 6 bases from V and 6 bases from J, with 11 bases between. This TCR was recovered from a woman between 50 and 59 years old in good health and CMV-seropositive. Sequencing used PBMCs. This sequence joins TRBV14 and TRBJ2-2, with a tentative D call TRBD1 (6 bases). The CDR3 sequence: CASRSTGSGELFF. For the CDR3, the DNA is TGTGCCAGCAGGAGCACAGGGTCCGGGGAGCTGTTTTTT. Full variable domain (rest looked up from reference TRBV14 and TRBJ2-2): EAGVTQFPSHSVIEKGQTVTLRCDPISGHDNLYWYRRVMGKEIKFLLHFVKESKQDESGMPNNRFLAERTGGTYSTLKVQPAELEDSGVYFCASRSTGSGELFFGEGSRLTVL.